This TCR beta chain appears in the sequencing data of a study of T cell responses to AZD1222 COVID-19 vaccine. General study findings and limits: Repertoire sampling occurred only after the peak T cell response. Mostly white British, mostly female donors; authors suggested clonal diversity may be underestimated. Just a handful of AZD1222 recipients tested seropositive at baseline.

This clone was seen a single time. The antigen remains undetermined. This table comes from immunoSEQ multiplex PCR, and its TCRdb copy is limited to in-frame clones, with some not included. This sample has 170,000 or so clones; 85% to 95% occur once, and the top ten carry around 0.96%. This receptor was obtained from an adult in good health. Sequenced here: peripheral blood, sampled on day 0 of AZD1222 vaccination.

The CDR3 nucleotides are TGTGCCAGCAGTTTAAGGGGGCAGGGCACTGAAGCTTTCTTT. This gives the protein CASSLRGQGTEAFF. The chain carries TRBV27 and TRBJ1-1, with 7 bases aligning to TRBD1. The CDR3 is 14 amino acids. Germline-derived CDR1 and CDR2 are MNHEY and SMNVEV (reference sequence). After removal of 2 bases from V and 4 bases from J, the junction contained 4 bases not matched to a gene.